This TCR beta chain was observed in a study of cytomegalovirus exposure and HLA in healthy donors. Overall study findings and caveats: Near-uniform donor sequencing depth was presumed by presence/absence analyses. HLA alleles showed associations with approximately 15,000 TCR beta sequences in a later analysis, at a 0.05 false discovery rate.

Unrecorded immune exposure was likely among donors, who were nominally healthy when sampled. As to this clone: The antigen remains undetermined.

The study ran its PCR with 60 Vbeta and 13 Jbeta primers. The method was immunoSEQ multiplex PCR; TCRdb's version includes in-frame clones alone and lacks a portion of them. The sample lists 100,000 to 150,000 clones; about four fifths were seen once. CDR3 size: 15 residues. CDR1 and CDR2 (germline): SGHAT, FQDESV (reference sequence). V lost 2 bases and J 4 bases, leaving 15 bases between the germline ends. The sample consisted of PBMCs. The V call is TRBV11-1, the J call TRBJ2-7, with D unclear. The receptor was isolated from a woman in her thirties or forties in good health and CMV-seronegative. CDR3 in amino acids: CASSLFGGDNYEQYF. The CDR3 nucleotides read TGTGCCAGCAGCTTATTCGGCGGCGATAATTACGAGCAGTACTTC.